The T cell receptor beta chain described here comes from a study of CD8+CD57+ T cells in acquired aplastic anemia. General study results and limits: The study identified about 30 CD8+ CDR3 sequences shared by patients and controls.

The study profiled TCR beta VDJ and CDR3 using genomic DNA as template. From the reads, TCRdb called clonotypes with MiXCR, one entry per CDR3 protein. This sample carries 200,000 or so distinct CDR3 sequences, about three fifths of them seen once, and the ten largest clones take around 42%. A word on this clonotype: No antigen is known for it.

This CDR3 contains 14 residues. Germline V CDR1 and CDR2: SGHTA, FQGTGA. The germline V and J ends were trimmed by 4 bases and 10 bases, with 17 bases remaining between them. The origin of this receptor is a human donor with severe aplastic anemia or a healthy control (not recorded which). The sequenced sample was sorted CD4+, CD8+, or CD8+CD57+ T cells (not recorded which) from PBMCs. The chain couples TRBV7-3 to TRBJ2-1; D could derive from TRBD1 or TRBD2 (5 bases each). CDR3 region: CASSSPRGVLEQFF. CDR3 nucleotides: TGTGCCAGCAGCTCCCCCCGGGGCGTTTTAGAGCAGTTCTTC.